This T cell receptor (beta chain) was observed in a study of blood T cell repertoires in COVID-19. Study background: The United States, Italy and Spain supplied acute and convalescent COVID-19 samples. Sources were T cells, B-cell-depleted T cells, or PBMCs; the material itself was cDNA or gDNA.

J gave up 0 bases and V 9 bases, and 6 bases lay outside the gene matches. The CDR3 runs 13 residues. From germline, CDR1 is SGHRS and CDR2 YFSETQ. Membership in each cohort depended on participant-reported clinical history. All recovered Cohort 3 donors got two negative PCRs, got clearance, or saw symptom resolution. The assay was immunoSEQ multiplex PCR, and TCRdb's table has in-frame clones only and misses some. The sample yields some 200,000 clones, 88% seen once. The sequenced material came from PBMCs or T cells enriched from blood (not recorded which). The V and J genes are TRBV5-1 and TRBJ2-7; 7 bases agree with TRBD1. The TCR originated in a woman aged 25 to 39 who had recovered from COVID-19. The CDR3 loop reads CATRDSYSYEQYF. CDR3 coding DNA: TGCGCCACCCGGGACAGTTACTCCTACGAGCAGTACTTC.